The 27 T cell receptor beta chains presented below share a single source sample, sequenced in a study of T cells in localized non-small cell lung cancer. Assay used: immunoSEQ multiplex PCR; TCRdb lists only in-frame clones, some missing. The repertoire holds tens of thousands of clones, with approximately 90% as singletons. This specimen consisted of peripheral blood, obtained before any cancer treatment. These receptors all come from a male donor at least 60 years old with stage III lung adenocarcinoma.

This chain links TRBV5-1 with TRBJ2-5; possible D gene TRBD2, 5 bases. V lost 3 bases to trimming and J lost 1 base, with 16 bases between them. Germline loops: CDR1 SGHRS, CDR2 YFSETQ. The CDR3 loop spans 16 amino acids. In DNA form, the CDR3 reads TGCGCCAGCAGCTCCGGGGAGTTTACTGTCCAAGAGACCCAGTACTTC. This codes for CASSSGEFTVQETQYF.

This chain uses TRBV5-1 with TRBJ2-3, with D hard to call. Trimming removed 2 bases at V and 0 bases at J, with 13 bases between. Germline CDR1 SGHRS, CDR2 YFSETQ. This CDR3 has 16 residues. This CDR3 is CASSFGLASSTDTQYF. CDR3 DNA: TGCGCCAGCAGCTTTGGGCTCGCGTCTAGCACAGATACGCAGTATTTT.

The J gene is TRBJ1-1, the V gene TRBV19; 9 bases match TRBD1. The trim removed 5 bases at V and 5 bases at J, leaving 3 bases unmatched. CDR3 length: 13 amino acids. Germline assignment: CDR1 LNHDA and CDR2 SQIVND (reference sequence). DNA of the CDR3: TGTGCCAGTAGTTATGGGACAGGGACTGAAGCTTTCTTT. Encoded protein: CASSYGTGTEAFF.

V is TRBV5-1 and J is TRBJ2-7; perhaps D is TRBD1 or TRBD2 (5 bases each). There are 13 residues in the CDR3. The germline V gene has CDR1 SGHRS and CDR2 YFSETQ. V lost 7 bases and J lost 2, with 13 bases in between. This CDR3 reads CASRRGTTYEQYF. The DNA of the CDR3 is TGCGCCAGCCGACGTGGGACCACCTACGAGCAGTACTTC.

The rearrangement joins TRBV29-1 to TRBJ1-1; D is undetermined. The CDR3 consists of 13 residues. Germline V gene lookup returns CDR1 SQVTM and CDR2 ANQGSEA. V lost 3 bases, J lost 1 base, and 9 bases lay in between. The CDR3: CSVDELPNTEAFF. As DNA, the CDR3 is TGCAGCGTTGATGAGCTACCGAACACTGAAGCTTTCTTT.

CDR3 residues: CASSDNGNTIYF. The CDR3 DNA follows: TGTGCCAGCAGTGATAATGGAAACACCATATATTTT. The J gene is TRBJ1-3, the V gene TRBV2; D call uncertain. The germline CDR1 and CDR2 sequences are SNHLY and FYNNEI. CDR3 length equals 12 residues. Trimming took off 3 bases at V and 3 bases at J, with 3 bases between the two ends.

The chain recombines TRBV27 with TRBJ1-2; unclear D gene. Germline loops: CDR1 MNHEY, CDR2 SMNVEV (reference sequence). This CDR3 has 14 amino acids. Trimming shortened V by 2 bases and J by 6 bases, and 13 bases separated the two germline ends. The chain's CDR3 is CASSLQPGKDGYTF. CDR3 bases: TGTGCCAGCAGTTTACAGCCTGGGAAAGATGGCTACACCTTC.

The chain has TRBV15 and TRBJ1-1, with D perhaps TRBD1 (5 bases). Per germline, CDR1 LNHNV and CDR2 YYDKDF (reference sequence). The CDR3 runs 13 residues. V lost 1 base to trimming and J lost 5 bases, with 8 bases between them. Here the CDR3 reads CATSRVGGTEAFF. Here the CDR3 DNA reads TGTGCCACCAGCAGAGTGGGGGGGACTGAAGCTTTCTTT. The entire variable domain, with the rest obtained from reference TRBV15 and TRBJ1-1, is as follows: DAMVIQNPRYQVTQFGKPVTLSCSQTLNHNVMYWYQQKSSQAPKLLFHYYDKDFNNEADTPDNFQSRRPNTSFCFLDIRSPGLGDTAMYLCATSRVGGTEAFFGQGTRLTVV.

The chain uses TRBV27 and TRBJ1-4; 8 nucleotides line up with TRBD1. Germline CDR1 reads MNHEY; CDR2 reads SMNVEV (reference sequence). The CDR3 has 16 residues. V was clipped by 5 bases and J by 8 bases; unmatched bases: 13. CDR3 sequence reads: CASSLISGTGHEKLFF. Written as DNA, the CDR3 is TGTGCCAGCAGTCTCATATCCGGGACAGGACACGAAAAACTGTTTTTT. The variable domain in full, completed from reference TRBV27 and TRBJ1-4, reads EAQVTQNPRYLITVTGKKLTVTCSQNMNHEYMSWYRQDPGLGLRQIYYSMNVEVTDKGDVPEGYKVSRKEKRNFPLILESPSPNQTSLYFCASSLISGTGHEKLFFGSGTQLSVL.

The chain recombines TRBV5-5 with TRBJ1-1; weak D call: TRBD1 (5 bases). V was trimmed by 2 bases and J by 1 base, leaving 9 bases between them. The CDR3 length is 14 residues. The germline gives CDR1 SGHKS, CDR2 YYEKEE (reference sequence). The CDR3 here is CASSFYGQNTEAFF. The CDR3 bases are TGTGCCAGCAGCTTCTACGGACAGAACACTGAAGCTTTCTTT.

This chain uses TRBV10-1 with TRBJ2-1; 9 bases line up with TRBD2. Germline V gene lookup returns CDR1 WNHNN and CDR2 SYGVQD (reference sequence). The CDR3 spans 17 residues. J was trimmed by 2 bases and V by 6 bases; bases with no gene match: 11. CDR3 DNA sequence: TGCGCCAGCAGCCTCGACGTGGCGGGAGGGCCCTACAATGAGCAGTTCTTC. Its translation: CASSLDVAGGPYNEQFF.

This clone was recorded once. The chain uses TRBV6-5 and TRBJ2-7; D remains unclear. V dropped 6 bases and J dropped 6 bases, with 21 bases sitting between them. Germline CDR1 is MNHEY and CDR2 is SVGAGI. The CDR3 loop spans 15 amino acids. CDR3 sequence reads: CASRPQAVIATEQYF. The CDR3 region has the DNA TGTGCCAGCAGGCCCCAGGCGGTGATAGCTACCGAGCAGTACTTC.

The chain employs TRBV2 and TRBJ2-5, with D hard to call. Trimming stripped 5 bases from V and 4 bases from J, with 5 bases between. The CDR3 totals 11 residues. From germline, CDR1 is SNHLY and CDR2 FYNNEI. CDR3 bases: TGTGCCAGCAGTTCGAGAGAGACCCAGTACTTC. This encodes CASSSRETQYF.

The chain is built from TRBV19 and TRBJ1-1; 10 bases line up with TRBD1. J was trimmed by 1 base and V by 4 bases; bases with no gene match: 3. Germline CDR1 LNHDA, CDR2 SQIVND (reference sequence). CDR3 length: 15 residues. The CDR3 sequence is CASSTWDRGNTEAFF. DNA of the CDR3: TGTGCCAGTAGTACCTGGGACAGGGGGAACACTGAAGCTTTCTTT.

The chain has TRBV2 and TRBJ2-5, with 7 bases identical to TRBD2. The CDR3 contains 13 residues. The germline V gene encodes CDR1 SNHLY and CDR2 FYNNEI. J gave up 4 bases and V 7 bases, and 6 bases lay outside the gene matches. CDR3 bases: TGTGCCAGCACCGCGGGGGTGGGAGAGACCCAGTACTTC. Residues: CASTAGVGETQYF.

The CDR3 protein is CASTPGPGIDTDTQYF. DNA for the CDR3: TGTGCCAGCACCCCAGGACCGGGCATCGACACAGATACGCAGTATTTT. This rearrangement joins TRBV11-3 to TRBJ2-3, with D unresolved. The germline V gene has CDR1 SGHNT and CDR2 YENEEA. Trimming shortened V by 7 bases and J by 2 bases, and 19 bases separated the two germline ends. The CDR3 runs to 16 residues.

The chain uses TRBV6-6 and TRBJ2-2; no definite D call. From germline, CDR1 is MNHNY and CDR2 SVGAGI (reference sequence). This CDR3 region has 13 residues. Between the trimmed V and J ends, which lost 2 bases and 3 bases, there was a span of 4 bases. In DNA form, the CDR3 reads TGTGCCAGCAGTTACAGGGACACCGGGGAGCTGTTTTTT. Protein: CASSYRDTGELFF.

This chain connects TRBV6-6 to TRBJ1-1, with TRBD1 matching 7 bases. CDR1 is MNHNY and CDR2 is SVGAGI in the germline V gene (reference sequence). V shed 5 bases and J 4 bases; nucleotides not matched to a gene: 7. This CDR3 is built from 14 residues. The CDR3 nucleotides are TGTGCCAGCAGTCCTACAGGGGTCGGCACTGAAGCTTTCTTT. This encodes CASSPTGVGTEAFF.

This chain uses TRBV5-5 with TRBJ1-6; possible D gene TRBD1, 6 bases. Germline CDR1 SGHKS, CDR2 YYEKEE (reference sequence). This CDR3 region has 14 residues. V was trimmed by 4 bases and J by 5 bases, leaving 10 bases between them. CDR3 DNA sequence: TGTGCCAGCAGCGTACAGGGCGATAATTCACCCCTCCACTTT. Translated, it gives CASSVQGDNSPLHF.

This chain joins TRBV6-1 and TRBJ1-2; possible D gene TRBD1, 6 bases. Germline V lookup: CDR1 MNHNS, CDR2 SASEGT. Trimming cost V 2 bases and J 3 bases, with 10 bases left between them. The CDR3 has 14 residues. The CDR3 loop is CASSERAGDYGYTF. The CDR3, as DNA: TGTGCCAGCAGTGAACGGGCAGGGGACTATGGCTACACCTTC.

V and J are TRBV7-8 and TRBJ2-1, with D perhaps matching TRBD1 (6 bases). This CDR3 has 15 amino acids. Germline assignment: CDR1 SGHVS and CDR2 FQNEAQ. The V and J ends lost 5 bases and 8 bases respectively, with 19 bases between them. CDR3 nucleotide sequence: TGTGCCAGCAGCCCTGGGGTGGGAGAGGGGGATGAGCAGTTCTTC. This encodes CASSPGVGEGDEQFF. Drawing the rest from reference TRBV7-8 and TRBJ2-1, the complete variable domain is GAGVSQSPRYKVAKRGQDVALRCDPISGHVSLFWYQQALGQGPEFLTYFQNEAQLDKSGLPSDRFFAERPEGSVSTLKIQRTQQEDSAVYLCASSPGVGEGDEQFFGPGTRLTVL.

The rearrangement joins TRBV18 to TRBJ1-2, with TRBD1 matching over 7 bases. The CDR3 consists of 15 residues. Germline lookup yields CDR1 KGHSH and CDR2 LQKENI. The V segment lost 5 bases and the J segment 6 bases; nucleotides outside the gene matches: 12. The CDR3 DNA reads TGTGCCAGCTCATCCTCTCCCGGGACAGAGAATGGCTACACCTTC. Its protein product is CASSSSPGTENGYTF.

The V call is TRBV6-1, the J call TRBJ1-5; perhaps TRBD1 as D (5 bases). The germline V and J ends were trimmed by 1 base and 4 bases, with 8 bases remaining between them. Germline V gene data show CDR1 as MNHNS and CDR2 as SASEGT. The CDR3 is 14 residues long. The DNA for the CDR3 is TGTGCCAGCAGTGAAGGCGGGGGGAATCAGCCCCAGCATTTT. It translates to CASSEGGGNQPQHF.

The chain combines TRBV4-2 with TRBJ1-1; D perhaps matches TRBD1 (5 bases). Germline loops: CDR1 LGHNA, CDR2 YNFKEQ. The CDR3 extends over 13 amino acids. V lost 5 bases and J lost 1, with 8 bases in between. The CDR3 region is CASSRDGNTEAFF. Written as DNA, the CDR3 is TGTGCCAGCAGCAGGGACGGGAACACTGAAGCTTTCTTT.

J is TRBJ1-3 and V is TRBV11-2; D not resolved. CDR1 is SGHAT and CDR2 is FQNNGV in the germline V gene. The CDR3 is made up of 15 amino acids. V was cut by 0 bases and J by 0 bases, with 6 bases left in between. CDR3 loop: CASSLEESSGNTIYF. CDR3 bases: TGTGCCAGCAGCTTAGAAGAAAGCTCTGGAAACACCATATATTTT.

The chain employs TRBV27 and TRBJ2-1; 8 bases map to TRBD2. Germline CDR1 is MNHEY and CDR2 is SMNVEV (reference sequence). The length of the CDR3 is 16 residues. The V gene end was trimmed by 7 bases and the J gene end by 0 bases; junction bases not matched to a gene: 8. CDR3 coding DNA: TGTGCCAGCATCCTTAGCGGGGCCCTCTCCTACAATGAGCAGTTCTTC. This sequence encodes CASILSGALSYNEQFF.

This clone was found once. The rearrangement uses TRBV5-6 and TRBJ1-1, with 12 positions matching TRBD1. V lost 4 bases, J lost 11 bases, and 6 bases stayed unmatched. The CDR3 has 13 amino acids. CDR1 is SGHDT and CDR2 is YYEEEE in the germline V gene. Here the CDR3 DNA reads TGTGCCAGCAGCACCGGGACAGGGGGCTGGGCTTTCTTT. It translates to CASSTGTGGWAFF.